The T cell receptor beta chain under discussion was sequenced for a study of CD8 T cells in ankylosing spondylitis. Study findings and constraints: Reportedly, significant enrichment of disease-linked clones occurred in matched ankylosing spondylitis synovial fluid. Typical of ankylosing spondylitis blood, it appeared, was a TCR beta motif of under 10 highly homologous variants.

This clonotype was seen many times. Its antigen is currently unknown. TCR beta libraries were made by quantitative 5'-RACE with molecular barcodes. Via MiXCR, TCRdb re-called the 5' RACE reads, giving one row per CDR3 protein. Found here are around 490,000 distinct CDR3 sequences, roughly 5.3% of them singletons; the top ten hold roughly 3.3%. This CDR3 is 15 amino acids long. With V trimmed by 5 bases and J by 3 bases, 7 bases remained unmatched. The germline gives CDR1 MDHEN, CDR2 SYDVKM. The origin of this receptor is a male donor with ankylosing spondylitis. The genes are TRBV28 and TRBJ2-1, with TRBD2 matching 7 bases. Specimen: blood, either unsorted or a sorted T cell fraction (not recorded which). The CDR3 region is CASSQPTSDYNEQFF. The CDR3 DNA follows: TGTGCCAGCAGTCAGCCCACTAGCGACTACAATGAGCAGTTCTTC.